A single sample gave rise to the 10 T cell receptor beta chains below, sequenced in a study of cytomegalovirus exposure and HLA in healthy donors. The study ran its PCR with 60 Vbeta and 13 Jbeta primers. Measured with immunoSEQ multiplex PCR; TCRdb has only the in-frame clones, and not every one. The repertoire table contains around 140,000 clones. Material: PBMCs. The receptors come from a woman in her forties in good health and CMV-seronegative.

The rearrangement uses TRBV7-9 and TRBJ1-2; maybe TRBD1 (5 bases). The V end lost 5 bases, the J end lost 4 bases, and 8 bases lay between the germline ends. This CDR3 comprises 12 residues. The germline V gene encodes CDR1 SEHNR and CDR2 FQNEAQ (reference sequence). This chain's CDR3 is CASSIDSYGYTF. The CDR3, as DNA: TGTGCCAGCAGCATCGACAGCTATGGCTACACCTTC.

This chain connects TRBV29-1 to TRBJ1-3; D not certain. The V gene's germline CDR1 is SQVTM and CDR2 ANQGSEA. Deletions cut 8 bases from V and 1 base from J, with 12 bases between. The CDR3 runs to 13 residues. The DNA of the CDR3 is TGCAGCAATCTAGATTTATCTGGAAACACCATATATTTT. Its protein is CSNLDLSGNTIYF.

The chain uses TRBV7-9 and TRBJ2-5, with D possibly being TRBD1 (5 bases). The J call may be incorrect, as the DNA end agrees better with TRBJ2-7. The germline V gene has CDR1 SEHNR and CDR2 FQNEAQ (reference sequence). CDR3 length equals 13 residues. The CDR3 spells CASSQGDSYEQYF. The CDR3 DNA reads as TGTGCCAGCAGCCAAGGGGATTCCTACGAGCAGTACTTC.

This chain connects TRBV6-5 to TRBJ2-3; 9 nucleotides agree with TRBD1. The V gene end was trimmed by 5 bases and the J gene end by 7 bases; junction bases not matched to a gene: 10. Looked up from germline, CDR1 is MNHEY and CDR2 is SVGAGI. This CDR3 is 15 amino acids long. The CDR3 reads CASSNRGRNGNTQYF. The CDR3 DNA sequence: TGTGCCAGCAGTAACAGGGGGCGTAACGGGAATACGCAGTATTTT.

V is TRBV4-3 and J is TRBJ1-1; TRBD1 agrees at 7 bases. Per germline, CDR1 LGHNA and CDR2 YSLEER. V gave up 4 bases and J gave up 2 bases; unmatched junction bases: 1. The CDR3 sequence is 13 residues long. CDR3 bases: TGCGCCAGCAGCCGACAGGGCAACACTGAAGCTTTCTTT. Protein sequence: CASSRQGNTEAFF.

The chain uses TRBV6-5 and TRBJ1-1, with D maybe TRBD1 (6 bases). V lost 5 bases, J lost 3 bases, and 10 bases lay in between. Germline loops: CDR1 MNHEY, CDR2 SVGAGI. The length of the CDR3 is 13 residues. CDR3 in amino acids: CASSPTGYTEAFF. CDR3 bases: TGTGCCAGCAGTCCTACAGGGTACACTGAAGCTTTCTTT.

By frequency, this clone registers medium-sized. The chain is built from TRBV27 and TRBJ2-7; TRBD1 is a possible D gene (7 bases). Trimming removed 6 bases from V and 3 bases from J, with 21 bases in between. This CDR3 contains 16 residues. From germline, CDR1 is MNHEY and CDR2 SMNVEV (reference sequence). The CDR3 loop is CASSLGGGLSVYEQYF. CDR3 sequence (DNA): TGTGCCAGCAGCCTCGGAGGGGGCCTAAGCGTCTACGAGCAGTACTTC.

The CDR3 is CASSQEYRNTGELFF. The DNA for the CDR3 is TGCGCCAGCAGCCAAGAGTACAGGAACACCGGGGAGCTGTTTTTT. The gene calls are TRBV4-3 and TRBJ2-2; D gene ambiguous. This CDR3 has 15 amino acids. V was clipped by 0 bases and J by 1 base, with 6 bases between them. The V gene's germline CDR1 is LGHNA and CDR2 YSLEER.

CDR3 sequence reads: CAISERRDPNTEAFF. CDR3 in DNA: TGTGCCATCAGTGAGCGGAGGGATCCAAACACTGAAGCTTTCTTT. The chain is built from TRBV10-3 and TRBJ1-1; D is ambiguous. Germline V gives CDR1 ENHRY, CDR2 SYGVKD. CDR3 size: 15 residues. The V end lost 2 bases, the J end lost 2 bases, and 12 bases lay between the germline ends.

The chain links TRBV7-3 to TRBJ2-7; the match to TRBD2 covers 7 bases. Germline V gene data show CDR1 as SGHTA and CDR2 as FQGTGA. Trimming removed 0 bases from V and 7 bases from J; junction bases left unmatched: 3. CDR3 length equals 13 residues. DNA for the CDR3: TGTGCCAGCAGCTTAACACCAGCGGGGGAGCAGTACTTC. Encoded protein: CASSLTPAGEQYF.